This T cell receptor beta chain was profiled in a study of blood T cell repertoires in COVID-19. Study in general: The origin of the acute and convalescent COVID-19 samples was the United States, Italy and Spain. From T cells, B-cell-depleted T cells, or PBMCs came the material, which was cDNA or gDNA.

Authors' methods: Estimates of nucleated cell counts were drawn from the amplification of reference gene primers. The protocol was immunoSEQ multiplex PCR, while the TCRdb copy is restricted to in-frame clones and leaves out a portion. V and J calls and clone size are given by that table; D and trimming were obtained from the DNA. Among about 140,000 clones listed, just under 90% were seen once. The sample was peripheral blood. The TCR originated in an elderly woman with acute or convalescent COVID-19.

The CDR3 sequence: CASSFGRVQPQHF. The CDR3 nucleotides read TGTGCCAGCAGCTTCGGCAGGGTTCAGCCCCAGCATTTT. This rearrangement joins TRBV5-8 to TRBJ1-5, with a tentative D call TRBD1 (5 bases). Trimming removed 2 bases from V and 6 bases from J, with 9 bases in between. Germline assignment: CDR1 SGHTS and CDR2 YDEGEE. The CDR3 is 13 amino acids.